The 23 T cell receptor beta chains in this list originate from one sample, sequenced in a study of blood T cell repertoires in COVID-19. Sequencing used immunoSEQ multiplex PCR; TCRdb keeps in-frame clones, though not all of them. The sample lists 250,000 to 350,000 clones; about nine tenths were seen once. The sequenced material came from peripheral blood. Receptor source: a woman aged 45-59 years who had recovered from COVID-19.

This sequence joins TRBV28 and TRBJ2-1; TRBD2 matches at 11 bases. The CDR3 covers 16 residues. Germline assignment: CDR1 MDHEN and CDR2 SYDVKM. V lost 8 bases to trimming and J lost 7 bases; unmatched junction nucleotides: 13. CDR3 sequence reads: CASRSGRELRRNEQFF. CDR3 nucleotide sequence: TGTGCCAGCCGTAGCGGGAGGGAACTAAGACGGAATGAGCAGTTCTTC. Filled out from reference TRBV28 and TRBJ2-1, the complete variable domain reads DVKVTQSSRYLVKRTGEKVFLECVQDMDHENMFWYRQDPGLGLRLIYFSYDVKMKEKGDIPEGYSVSREKKERFSLILESASTNQTSMYLCASRSGRELRRNEQFFGPGTRLTVL.

This CDR3 reads CASSSGQEGYEQYF. In nucleotides, the CDR3 is TGTGCCAGCAGCTCCGGACAGGAGGGCTACGAGCAGTACTTC. This chain connects TRBV5-6 to TRBJ2-7, with a possible D match to TRBD1 (7 bases). Trimming removed 3 bases at V and 3 bases at J, with 13 bases between. The germline CDR1 and CDR2 sequences are SGHDT and YYEEEE. The CDR3 extends over 14 amino acids.

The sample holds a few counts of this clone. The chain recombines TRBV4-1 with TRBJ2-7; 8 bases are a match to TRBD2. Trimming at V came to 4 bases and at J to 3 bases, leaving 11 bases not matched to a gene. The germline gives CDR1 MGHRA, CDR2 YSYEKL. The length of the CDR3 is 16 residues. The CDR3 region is CASSRLFSGDSYEQYF. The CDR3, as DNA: TGCGCCAGCAGCCGCCTTTTTAGCGGGGATAGCTACGAGCAGTACTTC.

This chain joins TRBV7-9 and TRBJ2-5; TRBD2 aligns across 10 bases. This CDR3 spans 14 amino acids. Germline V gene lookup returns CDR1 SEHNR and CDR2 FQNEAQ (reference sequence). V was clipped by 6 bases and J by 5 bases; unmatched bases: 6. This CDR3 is CASRTSGWGETQYF. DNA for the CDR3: TGTGCCAGCAGGACTAGCGGGTGGGGTGAGACCCAGTACTTC.

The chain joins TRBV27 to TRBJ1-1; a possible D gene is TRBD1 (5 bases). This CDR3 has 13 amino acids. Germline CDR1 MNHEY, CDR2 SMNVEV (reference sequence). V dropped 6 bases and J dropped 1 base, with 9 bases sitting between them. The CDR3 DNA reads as TGTGCCAGCAGGTTCCAGGGGAACACTGAAGCTTTCTTT. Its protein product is CASRFQGNTEAFF.

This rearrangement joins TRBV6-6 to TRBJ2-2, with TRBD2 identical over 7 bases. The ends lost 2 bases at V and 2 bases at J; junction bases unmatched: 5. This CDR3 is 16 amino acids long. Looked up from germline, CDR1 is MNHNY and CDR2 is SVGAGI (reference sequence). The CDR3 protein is CASSYPTSPNTGELFF. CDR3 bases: TGTGCCAGCAGTTACCCGACTAGCCCTAACACCGGGGAGCTGTTTTTT.

The CDR3 sequence is CASSQDLGLNTGELFF. As DNA, the CDR3 is TGTGCCAGCAGCCAAGATCTAGGCCTGAACACCGGGGAGCTGTTTTTT. The V gene is TRBV4-2, the J gene TRBJ2-2; D gene unclear. The CDR3 spans 16 residues. With 0 bases removed from V and 1 base from J, the gap between germline ends came to 9 bases. Germline assignment: CDR1 LGHNA and CDR2 YNFKEQ.

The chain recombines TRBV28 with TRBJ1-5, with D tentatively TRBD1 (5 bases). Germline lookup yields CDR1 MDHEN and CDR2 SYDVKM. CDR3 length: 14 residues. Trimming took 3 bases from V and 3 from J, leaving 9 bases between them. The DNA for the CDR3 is TGTGCCAGCAGTTTGGGGGACTTCAATCAGCCCCAGCATTTT. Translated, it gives CASSLGDFNQPQHF.

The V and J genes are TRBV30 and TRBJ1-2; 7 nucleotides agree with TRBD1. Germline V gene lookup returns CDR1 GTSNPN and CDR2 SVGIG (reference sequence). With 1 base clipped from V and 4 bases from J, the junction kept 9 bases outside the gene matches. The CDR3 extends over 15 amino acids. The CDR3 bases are TGTGCCTGGAGTGCAACGACAGGGCTGGTCTATGGCTACACCTTC. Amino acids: CAWSATTGLVYGYTF.

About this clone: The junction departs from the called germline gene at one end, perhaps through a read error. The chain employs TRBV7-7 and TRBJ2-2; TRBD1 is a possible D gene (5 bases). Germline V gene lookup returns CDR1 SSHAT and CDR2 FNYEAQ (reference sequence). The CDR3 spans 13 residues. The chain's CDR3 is CASSQGYTGELFF. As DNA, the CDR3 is TGTGCTAGCAGCCAGGGTTACACCGGGGAGCTGTTTTTT.

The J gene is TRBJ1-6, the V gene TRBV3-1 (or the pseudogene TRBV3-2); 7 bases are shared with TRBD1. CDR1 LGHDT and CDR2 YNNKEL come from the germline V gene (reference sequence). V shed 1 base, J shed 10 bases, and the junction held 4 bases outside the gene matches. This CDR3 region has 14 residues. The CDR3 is CASSQVTGYSPLHF. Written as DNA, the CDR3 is TGTGCCAGCAGCCAAGTGACAGGGTACTCACCCCTCCACTTT.

CDR3 amino acids: CASSSLAGGPYNEQFF. CDR3 nucleotides: TGTGCCAGCAGTTCCCTAGCGGGAGGGCCTTACAATGAGCAGTTCTTC. The V gene is TRBV6-2 or TRBV6-3, the J gene TRBJ2-1, with TRBD2 matching 12 bases. J was trimmed by 4 bases and V by 4 bases; bases with no gene match: 5. The CDR3 is 16 amino acids. From germline, CDR1 is MNHEY and CDR2 SVGEGT.

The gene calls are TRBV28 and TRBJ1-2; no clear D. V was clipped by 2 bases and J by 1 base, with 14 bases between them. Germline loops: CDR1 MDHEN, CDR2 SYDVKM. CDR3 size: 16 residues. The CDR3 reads CASSLPGTISNYGYTF. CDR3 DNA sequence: TGTGCCAGCAGTTTACCGGGTACCATAAGTAACTATGGCTACACCTTC.

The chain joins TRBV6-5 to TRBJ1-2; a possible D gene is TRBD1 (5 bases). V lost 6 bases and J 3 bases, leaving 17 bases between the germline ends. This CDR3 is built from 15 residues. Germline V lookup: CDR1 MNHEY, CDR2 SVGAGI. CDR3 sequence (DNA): TGTGCCAGCAGCACCCAGGGTAGGCCGGACTATGGCTACACCTTC. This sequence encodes CASSTQGRPDYGYTF.

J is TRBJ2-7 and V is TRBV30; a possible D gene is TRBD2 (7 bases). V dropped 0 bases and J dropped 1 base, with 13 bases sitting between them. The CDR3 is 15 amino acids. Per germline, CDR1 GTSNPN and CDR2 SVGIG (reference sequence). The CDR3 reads CAWSVGGGRSYEQYF. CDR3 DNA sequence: TGTGCCTGGAGTGTGGGCGGGGGCCGATCCTACGAGCAGTACTTC.

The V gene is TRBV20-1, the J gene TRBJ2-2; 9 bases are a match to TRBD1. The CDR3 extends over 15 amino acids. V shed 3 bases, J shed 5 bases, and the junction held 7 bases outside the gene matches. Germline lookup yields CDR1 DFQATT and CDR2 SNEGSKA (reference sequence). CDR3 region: CSASRRDRETGELFF. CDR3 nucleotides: TGCAGTGCTAGTCGCCGGGACAGGGAAACCGGGGAGCTGTTTTTT.

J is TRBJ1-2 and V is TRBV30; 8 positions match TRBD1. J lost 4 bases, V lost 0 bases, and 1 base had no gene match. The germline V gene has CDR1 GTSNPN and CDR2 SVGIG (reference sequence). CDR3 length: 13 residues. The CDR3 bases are TGTGCCTGGAGTGTAACAGGGGGCTATGGCTACACCTTC. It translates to CAWSVTGGYGYTF.

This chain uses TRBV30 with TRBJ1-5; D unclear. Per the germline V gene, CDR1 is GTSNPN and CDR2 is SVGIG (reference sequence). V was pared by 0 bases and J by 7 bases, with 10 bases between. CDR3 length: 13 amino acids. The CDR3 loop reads CAWSVREGQPQHF. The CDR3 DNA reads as TGTGCCTGGAGTGTACGGGAAGGGCAGCCCCAGCATTTT.

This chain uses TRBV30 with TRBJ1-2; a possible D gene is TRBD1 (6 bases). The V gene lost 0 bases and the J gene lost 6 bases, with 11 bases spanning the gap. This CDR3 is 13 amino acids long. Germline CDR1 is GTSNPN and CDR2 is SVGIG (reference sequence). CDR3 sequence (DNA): TGTGCCTGGAGTGTAGGGGGGGCTAATGGCTACACCTTC. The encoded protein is CAWSVGGANGYTF.

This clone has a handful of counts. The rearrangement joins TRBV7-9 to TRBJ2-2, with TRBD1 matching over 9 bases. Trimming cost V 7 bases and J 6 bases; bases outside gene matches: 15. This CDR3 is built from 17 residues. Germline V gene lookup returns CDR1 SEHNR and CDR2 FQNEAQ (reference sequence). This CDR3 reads CASNQNRGTGYAGELFF. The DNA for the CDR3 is TGTGCCAGCAACCAAAATAGGGGGACAGGGTACGCCGGGGAGCTGTTTTTT.

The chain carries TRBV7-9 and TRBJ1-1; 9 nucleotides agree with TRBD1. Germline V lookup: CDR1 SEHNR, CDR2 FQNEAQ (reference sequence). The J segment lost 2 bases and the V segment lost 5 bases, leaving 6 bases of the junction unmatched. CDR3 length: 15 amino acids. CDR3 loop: CASSPLQGANTEAFF. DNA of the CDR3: TGTGCCAGCAGCCCGTTACAGGGGGCCAACACTGAAGCTTTCTTT.

The CDR3 sequence is CASSPRVPTNEKLFF. The CDR3 region has the DNA TGTGCCAGCTCACCCAGGGTACCCACTAATGAAAAACTGTTTTTT. The chain combines TRBV18 with TRBJ1-4; D is perhaps TRBD1 (5 bases). The germline V gene has CDR1 KGHSH and CDR2 LQKENI. The CDR3 length is 15 residues. V lost 3 bases, J lost 2 bases, and 10 bases lay in between.

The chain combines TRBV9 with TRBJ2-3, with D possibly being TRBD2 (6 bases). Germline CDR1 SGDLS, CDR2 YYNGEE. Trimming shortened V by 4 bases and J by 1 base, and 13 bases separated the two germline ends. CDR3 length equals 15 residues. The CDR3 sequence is CASSPSWGGTDTQYF. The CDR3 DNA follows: TGTGCCAGCAGCCCCTCCTGGGGGGGCACAGATACGCAGTATTTT.